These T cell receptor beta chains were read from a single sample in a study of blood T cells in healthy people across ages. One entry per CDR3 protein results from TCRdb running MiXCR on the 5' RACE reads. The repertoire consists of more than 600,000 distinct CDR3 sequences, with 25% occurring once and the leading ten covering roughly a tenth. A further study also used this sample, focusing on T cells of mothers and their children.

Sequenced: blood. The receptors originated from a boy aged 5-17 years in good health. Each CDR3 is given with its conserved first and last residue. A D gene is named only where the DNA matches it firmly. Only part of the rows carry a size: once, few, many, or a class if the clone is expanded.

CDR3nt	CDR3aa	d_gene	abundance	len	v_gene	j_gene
TGCAGCGTTGAAGTAGCGGGATCCTACCTCTATGGCTACACCTTC	CSVEVAGSYLYGYTF	-	-	15	TRBV29-1	TRBJ1-2
TGTGCCAGCGGAAGTTTCGGAGCTTTCTTT	CASGSFGAFF	-	-	10	TRBV28	TRBJ1-1
TGTGCCAGCAGCTTAAGTAGCGGTTCGCAGACCCAGTACTTC	CASSLSSGSQTQYF	-	-	14	TRBV7-3	TRBJ2-5
TGTGCCAGCAGTCCCCGGGAGAATGAAAAACTGTTTTTT	CASSPRENEKLFF	-	many	13	TRBV27	TRBJ1-4
TGTGCCAGCAGTTACTCTGCGGGGACGAATGGGCAGTTCTTC	CASSYSAGTNGQFF	-	-	14	TRBV6-5	TRBJ2-1
TGTGCCAGCAGCAACATAGCGGGAGGGCCGAATGAGCAGTTCTTC	CASSNIAGGPNEQFF	TRBD2	-	15	TRBV7-2	TRBJ2-1
TGTGCCAGCAGAGACACTAGCGGAACATTCTCCTACGAGCAGTACTTC	CASRDTSGTFSYEQYF	TRBD2	-	16	TRBV25-1	TRBJ2-7
TGTGCCAGCAGTTACTCGAGCCAGGGGGACATTCAGTACTTC	CASSYSSQGDIQYF	TRBD1	-	14	TRBV6-5	TRBJ2-4
TGTGCCAGCAGCTTAGCATACCAGGGGGCAGCGGGAGATGAGCAGTTCTTC	CASSLAYQGAAGDEQFF	-	once	17	TRBV7-8	TRBJ2-1
TGTGCCAGCAGCATGGGACTAGCGGGAAGAAGCTACGAGCAGTACTTC	CASSMGLAGRSYEQYF	TRBD2	few	16	TRBV7-6	TRBJ2-7
TGCGCCAGCAGCCCTTCGTTGGGGAACTATGGCTACACCTTC	CASSPSLGNYGYTF	-	-	14	TRBV4-1	TRBJ1-2
TGTGCCATCAGTGACCCCGGAACCAAAAACATTCAGTACTTC	CAISDPGTKNIQYF	-	few	14	TRBV10-3	TRBJ2-4
TGTGCCAGCGTCCGCGGACAGGGAGAGACCCAGTACTTC	CASVRGQGETQYF	TRBD1	few	13	TRBV12-3/TRBV12-4	TRBJ2-5
TGCAGTGCTAGATATCTAGCGGGAGTAAGCTCCTACGAGCAGTACTTC	CSARYLAGVSSYEQYF	TRBD2	-	16	TRBV20-1	TRBJ2-7
TGTGCCAGCAGCCAAATTAAAGGCGCCCCTTGGAACGAGCAGTACTTC	CASSQIKGAPWNEQYF	-	-	16	TRBV4-2	TRBJ2-7
TGTGCCAGCAGTTATACAAGCCCAGGGGATGTGGCAGATACGCAGTATTTT	CASSYTSPGDVADTQYF	-	-	17	TRBV6-6	TRBJ2-3
TGCAGTGCCCCCATCCTGACTGATCCCTCCTACGAGCAGTACTTC	CSAPILTDPSYEQYF	-	once	15	TRBV20-1	TRBJ2-7
TGTGCCAGCTCAAACGGCGCGGGAGCTTACGAGCAGTACTTC	CASSNGAGAYEQYF	TRBD2	-	14	TRBV18	TRBJ2-7
TGTGCCAGCAGCGCGAGGACAGGGCGCTCGGAGACCCAGTACTTC	CASSARTGRSETQYF	TRBD1	-	15	TRBV7-9	TRBJ2-5
TGTGCCAGTAGTACACTAAGTTCTGGCTACACCTTC	CASSTLSSGYTF	-	-	12	TRBV19	TRBJ1-2
TGCAGTGCTGGCCGGGGGGGAGCAGATACGCAGTATTTT	CSAGRGGADTQYF	TRBD2	few	13	TRBV20-1	TRBJ2-3
TGCAGTGCTAGAGAGGGGGTAGCAGGGGCCTCCTACGAGCAGTACTTC	CSAREGVAGASYEQYF	-	few	16	TRBV20-1	TRBJ2-7
TGTGCCAGCGGGGCTCATCGTGAGGGACCCGGGGAGCTGTTTTTT	CASGAHREGPGELFF	-	few	15	TRBV2	TRBJ2-2
TGTGCCACCAGTGATGAACACTCCCGGGACAGCCCTTTC	CATSDEHSRDSPF	TRBD1	few	13	TRBV24-1	TRBJ2-5
TGTGCCAGCAGCCAAGAAATGGAAGGGGTTGAGCAGTTCTTT	CASSQEMEGVEQFF	-	few	14	TRBV3-1	TRBJ2-1
TGTGCCAGCAGCTCCTATCTAGCGGGGGCAGAGACCCAGTACTTC	CASSSYLAGAETQYF	TRBD2	-	15	TRBV7-9	TRBJ2-5
TGTGCTAGTGGTTTGGTAGAGGGGGCCACAGATACGCAGTATTTT	CASGLVEGATDTQYF	TRBD1	once	15	TRBV12-5	TRBJ2-3
TGTGCCAGCCCATTACAGGGGACGTCTCTTTACAATGAGCAGTTCTTC	CASPLQGTSLYNEQFF	TRBD1	-	16	TRBV2	TRBJ2-1
TGTGCCAGCAAATCGGGACAACTCGCGGGGGCCAACGTCCTGACTTTC	CASKSGQLAGANVLTF	-	-	16	TRBV12-3/TRBV12-4	TRBJ2-6
TGCAGTGCTAGAGATCCTAGCGGGAGGGCCGGGGAGACCCAGTACTTC	CSARDPSGRAGETQYF	TRBD2	-	16	TRBV20-1	TRBJ2-5
TGTGCCAGCAGCTCGCACCTCCTCCACAGGGCTGGCTACACCTTC	CASSSHLLHRAGYTF	-	few	15	TRBV7-3	TRBJ1-2
TGTGCCAGCAGTGATTCCCAGAGGCGGGGGTTTAATGAAAAACTGTTTTTT	CASSDSQRRGFNEKLFF	-	many	17	TRBV25-1	TRBJ1-4
TGTGCCAGCAGCCTAACGACCCACGAGCAGTACTTC	CASSLTTHEQYF	-	-	12	TRBV7-9	TRBJ2-7
TGTGCCAGCAGCCCTGGCGGGGCCAATGAGCAGTTCTTC	CASSPGGANEQFF	-	few	13	TRBV3-1	TRBJ2-1
TGTGCCAGCAGCTTAGACGAGTCTCTAGCGGGGATCTACGAGCAGTACTTC	CASSLDESLAGIYEQYF	TRBD2	-	17	TRBV7-2	TRBJ2-7
TGTGCCAGCAGCTTACTACCGACAGGCGACACCCATGGCTACACCTTC	CASSLLPTGDTHGYTF	-	few	16	TRBV7-2	TRBJ1-2
TGCAGTGCTAGAGAATCCCTAGCGTACAATGAGCAGTTCTTC	CSARESLAYNEQFF	-	-	14	TRBV20-1	TRBJ2-1
TGCAGTGCTAGAGCTGAGGGTCTAGATACGCAGTATTTT	CSARAEGLDTQYF	-	few	13	TRBV20-1	TRBJ2-3
TGTGCTAGTGGTTTGGGAACAACCTACGAGCAGTACTTC	CASGLGTTYEQYF	-	-	13	TRBV12-5	TRBJ2-7
TGTGCCAGCAGTTTACCAGGGCCGGGCGAGCAGTACTTC	CASSLPGPGEQYF	-	-	13	TRBV28	TRBJ2-7
TGCAGCGTTGAGAGTTGGACTAGCGTCTCCTACGAGCAGTACTTC	CSVESWTSVSYEQYF	TRBD2	-	15	TRBV29-1	TRBJ2-7
TGTGCCAGCAGCCCCGCGTGGGACAGTATGGAAGAGACCCAGTACTTC	CASSPAWDSMEETQYF	TRBD1	few	16	TRBV7-2	TRBJ2-5
TGTGCCAGCAGCTTAGGTTGGGACAGGCCTTTAGCGACTGAAGCTTTCTTT	CASSLGWDRPLATEAFF	TRBD1	-	17	TRBV7-9	TRBJ1-1
TGCGCCAGCAGCCAAGGGGGTCGCAATGAGCAGTTCTTC	CASSQGGRNEQFF	-	few	13	TRBV4-1	TRBJ2-1
TGCGCCAGCGGGGACAGGGTCGGAGAGACCCAGTACTTC	CASGDRVGETQYF	TRBD1	few	13	TRBV5-1	TRBJ2-5
TGTGCCAGCAGTGAATATTATCGTGTCGCCCGGGATTCACCCCTCCACTTT	CASSEYYRVARDSPLHF	-	-	17	TRBV6-1	TRBJ1-6
TGTGCCAGCAGGGACTACATGAACACTGAAGCTTTCTTT	CASRDYMNTEAFF	-	-	13	TRBV6-5	TRBJ1-1
TGTGCCAGCAGTTTGGGCCGGCCTGCGAATTCACCCCTCCACTTT	CASSLGRPANSPLHF	-	few	15	TRBV28	TRBJ1-6
TGTGCCAGCAGTTTTAATAGGCGAGAGGGGACGCCCCAGCATTTT	CASSFNRREGTPQHF	-	-	15	TRBV27	TRBJ1-5
TGCGCCAGTGGAACAGGGAGGGGAGGGATTCACAATGAGCAGTTCTTC	CASGTGRGGIHNEQFF	-	-	16	TRBV5-1	TRBJ2-1
TGTGCCAGCACCACCAGGAGGCAGGCTGAAGCTTTCTTT	CASTTRRQAEAFF	-	-	13	TRBV7-9	TRBJ1-1
TGTGCCAGCAGCTCACTGCAGGGGGTGGGCGAGCAGTACTTC	CASSSLQGVGEQYF	TRBD1	-	14	TRBV7-3	TRBJ2-7